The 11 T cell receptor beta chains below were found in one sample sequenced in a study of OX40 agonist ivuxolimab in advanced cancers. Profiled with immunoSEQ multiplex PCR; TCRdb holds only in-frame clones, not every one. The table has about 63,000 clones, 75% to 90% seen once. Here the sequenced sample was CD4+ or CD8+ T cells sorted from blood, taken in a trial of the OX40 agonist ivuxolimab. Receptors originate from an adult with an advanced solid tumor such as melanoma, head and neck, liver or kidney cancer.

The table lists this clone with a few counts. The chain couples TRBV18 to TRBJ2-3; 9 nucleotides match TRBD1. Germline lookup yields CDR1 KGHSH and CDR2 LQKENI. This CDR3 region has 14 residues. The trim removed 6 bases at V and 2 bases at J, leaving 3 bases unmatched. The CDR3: CASSGDRATDTQYF. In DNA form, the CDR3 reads TGTGCCAGCTCCGGGGACAGGGCCACAGATACGCAGTATTTT.

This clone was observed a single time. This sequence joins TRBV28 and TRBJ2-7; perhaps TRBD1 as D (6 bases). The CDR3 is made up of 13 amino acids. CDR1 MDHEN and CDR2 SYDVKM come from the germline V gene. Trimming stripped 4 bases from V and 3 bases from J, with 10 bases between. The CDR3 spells CASSSQGVYEQYF. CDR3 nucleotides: TGTGCCAGCAGTTCACAGGGAGTCTACGAGCAGTACTTC.

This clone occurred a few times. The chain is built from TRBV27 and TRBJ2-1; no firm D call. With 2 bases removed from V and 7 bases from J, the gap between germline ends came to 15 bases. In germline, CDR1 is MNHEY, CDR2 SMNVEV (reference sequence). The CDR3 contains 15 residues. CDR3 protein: CASSLRRRAPNEQFF. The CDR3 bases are TGTGCCAGCAGTTTAAGGCGACGGGCCCCTAATGAGCAGTTCTTC.

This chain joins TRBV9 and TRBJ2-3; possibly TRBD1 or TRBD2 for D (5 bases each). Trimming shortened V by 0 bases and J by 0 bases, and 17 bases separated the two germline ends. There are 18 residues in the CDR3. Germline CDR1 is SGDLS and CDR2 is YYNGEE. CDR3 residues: CASSVGLGGSSSTDTQYF. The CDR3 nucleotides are TGTGCCAGCAGCGTAGGCCTTGGGGGAAGCTCTAGCACAGATACGCAGTATTTT. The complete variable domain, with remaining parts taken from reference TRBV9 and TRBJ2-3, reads DSGVTQTPKHLITATGQRVTLRCSPRSGDLSVYWYQQSLDQGLQFLIQYYNGEERAKGNILERFSAQQFPDLHSELNLSSLELGDSALYFCASSVGLGGSSSTDTQYFGPGTRLTVL.

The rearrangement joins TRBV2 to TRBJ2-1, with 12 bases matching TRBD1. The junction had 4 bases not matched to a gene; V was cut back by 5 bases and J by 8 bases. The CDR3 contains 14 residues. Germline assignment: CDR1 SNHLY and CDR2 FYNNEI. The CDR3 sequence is CASSPGQGAYEQFF. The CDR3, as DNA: TGTGCCAGCAGTCCGGGACAGGGGGCTTATGAGCAGTTCTTC.

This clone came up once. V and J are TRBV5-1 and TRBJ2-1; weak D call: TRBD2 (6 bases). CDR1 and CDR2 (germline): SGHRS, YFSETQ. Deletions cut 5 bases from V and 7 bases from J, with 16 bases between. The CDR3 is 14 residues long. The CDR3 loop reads CASRLNMGRNEQFF. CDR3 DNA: TGCGCCAGCAGGCTAAATATGGGGAGGAATGAGCAGTTCTTC.

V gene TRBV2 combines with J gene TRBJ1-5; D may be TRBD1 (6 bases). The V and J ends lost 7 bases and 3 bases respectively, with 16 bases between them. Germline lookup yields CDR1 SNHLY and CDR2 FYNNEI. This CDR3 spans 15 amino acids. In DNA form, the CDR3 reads TGTGCCAGCACCAAAATAGGACAGACCAATCAGCCCCAGCATTTT. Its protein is CASTKIGQTNQPQHF.

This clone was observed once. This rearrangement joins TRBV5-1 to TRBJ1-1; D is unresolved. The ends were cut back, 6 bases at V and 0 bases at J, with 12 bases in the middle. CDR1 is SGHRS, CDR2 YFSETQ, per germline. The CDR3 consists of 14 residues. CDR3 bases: TGCGCCAGCACCTCCTTGGGAGTGAACACTGAAGCTTTCTTT. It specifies CASTSLGVNTEAFF.

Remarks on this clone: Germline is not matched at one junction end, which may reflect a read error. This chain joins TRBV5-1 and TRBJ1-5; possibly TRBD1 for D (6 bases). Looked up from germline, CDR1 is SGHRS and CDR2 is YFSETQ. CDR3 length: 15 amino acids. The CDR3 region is CASSLGPGGNQPQHF. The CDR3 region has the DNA TGCGCCAGCAGTTTGGGACCAGGGGGCAATCAGCCCCAGCATTTT.

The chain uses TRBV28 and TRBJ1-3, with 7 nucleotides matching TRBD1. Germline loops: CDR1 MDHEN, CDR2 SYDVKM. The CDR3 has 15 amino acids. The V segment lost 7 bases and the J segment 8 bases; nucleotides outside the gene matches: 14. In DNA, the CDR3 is TGTGCCAGCAATACTGACAGGGAGGGCGGGGACACCATATATTTT. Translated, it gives CASNTDREGGDTIYF.

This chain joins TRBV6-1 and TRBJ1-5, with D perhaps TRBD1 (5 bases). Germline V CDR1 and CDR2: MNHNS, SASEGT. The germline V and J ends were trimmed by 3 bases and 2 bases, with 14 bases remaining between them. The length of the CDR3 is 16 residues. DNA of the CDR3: TGTGCCAGCAGTGACGGGACGTGGAGGGGCAATCAGCCCCAGCATTTT. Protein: CASSDGTWRGNQPQHF.